This is a list of T cell receptor beta chains from one sample in a study of cytomegalovirus exposure and HLA in healthy donors. The table came from immunoSEQ multiplex PCR; TCRdb's copy has only in-frame clones and leaves some out. The sample yields about 96,000 clones, about four fifths seen once. The material sequenced was PBMCs. These receptors all come from a female donor in good health and CMV-seropositive. The CDR3 runs from the conserved cysteine through the conserved F or W. Each record gives: V gene, D gene, clone size, J gene, CDR3 DNA, CDR3 protein. A D gene is named only where the DNA matches it firmly. Clone size is not always given. Where it is, it says once, few, many or a class for expanded clones.

TRBV7-2	TRBD1	NA	TRBJ1-2	TGTGCCAGCAGCTCGGGACAGGGGGCCTCTTATGGCTACACCTTC	CASSSGQGASYGYTF
TRBV7-2	NA	NA	TRBJ1-2	TGTGCCAGCAGTTCCCCGGGGGACTATGGCTACACCTTC	CASSSPGDYGYTF
TRBV5-4	TRBD2	NA	TRBJ2-7	TGTGCCAGCGGGCTAGCGGGGGGGATCGAGCAGTACTTC	CASGLAGGIEQYF
TRBV19	TRBD1	NA	TRBJ1-2	TGTGCCAGTAGTATGGGGGGCGTACAGGGGGAAGGGGCCATTAACTATGGCTACACCTTC	CASSMGGVQGEGAINYGYTF
TRBV6-1	TRBD2	NA	TRBJ2-1	TGTGCCAGCAGTGAAGCAAGGACTAGCGGGAACTACAATGAGCAGTTCTTC	CASSEARTSGNYNEQFF
TRBV2	TRBD2	once	TRBJ2-5	TGTGCCAGCAGCCGCACTAGCGGCCAAGAGACCCAGTACTTC	CASSRTSGQETQYF
TRBV5-1	NA	NA	TRBJ1-2	TGCGCCAGCAGCCCTTCGGACACCTCTAGGGGCTACACCTTC	CASSPSDTSRGYTF
TRBV7-2	NA	NA	TRBJ2-7	TGTGCCAGCAGCCTCACCTATACCTACGAGCAGTACTTC	CASSLTYTYEQYF
TRBV2	TRBD2	NA	TRBJ2-5	TGTGCCGCCTCGGGAGGGTTTGGAGAGACCCAGTACTTC	CAASGGFGETQYF
TRBV7-9	TRBD1	NA	TRBJ2-7	TGTGCCAGCAGCTTTAGCGCAGGGGGCGCGGGGGAGCAGTACTTC	CASSFSAGGAGEQYF
TRBV27	NA	NA	TRBJ1-2	TGTGCCAGCAGTTTAGGGAGGGACTATGGCTACACCTTC	CASSLGRDYGYTF
TRBV30	NA	few	TRBJ1-4	TGTGCCTGGAGTGAAGACACCAATGAAAAACTGTTTTTT	CAWSEDTNEKLFF
TRBV7-8	TRBD2	NA	TRBJ2-3	TGTGCCAGCAGCCAGAGGACTAGCGGGGGTTCAGATACGCAGTATTTT	CASSQRTSGGSDTQYF
TRBV2	NA	NA	TRBJ2-1	TGTGCCAGCAGCGGGAACTCGGATGAGCAGTTCTTC	CASSGNSDEQFF
TRBV4-2	NA	NA	TRBJ1-1	TGTGCCAGCAGCCAAGATTGGAGGGGAGGGCCTTTCACTGAAGCTTTCTTT	CASSQDWRGGPFTEAFF
TRBV28	NA	once	TRBJ2-6	TGTGCCAGCAGCCCGTGGACAGGGGCCAACGTCCTGACTTTC	CASSPWTGANVLTF
TRBV4-1	NA	once	TRBJ2-3	TGCGCCAGCAGCTCAGGAGGACTCGCTAGCACAGATACGCAGTATTTT	CASSSGGLASTDTQYF
TRBV15	TRBD1	many	TRBJ2-7	TGTGCCACCAGCAGAGATCCGACAGGGAGCTACGAGCAGTACTTC	CATSRDPTGSYEQYF
TRBV15	NA	NA	TRBJ1-5	TGTGCCACCAGCAGAGAAGCTGCGAGGTGGCCCCAGCATTTT	CATSREAARWPQHF
TRBV4-1	TRBD2	NA	TRBJ2-7	TGCGCCAGCAGCCAAGGGCTAGCGGACGAGCAGTACTTC	CASSQGLADEQYF
TRBV7-9	TRBD2	NA	TRBJ2-3	TGTGCCAGCATAAACGGACTAGCGGGGGGCCAAACGCAGTATTTT	CASINGLAGGQTQYF
TRBV28	NA	NA	TRBJ1-4	TGTGCCAGCAGTTCCTATGAAAAACTGTTTTTT	CASSSYEKLFF
TRBV11-3	TRBD2	NA	TRBJ2-5	TGTGCCAGCAGCGCCGGGGGGGGCGAGACCCAGTACTTC	CASSAGGGETQYF
TRBV2	TRBD2	once	TRBJ2-7	TGTGCCAGCAAATTGACTAGCGGCAGATCCTACGAGCAGTACTTC	CASKLTSGRSYEQYF
TRBV4-3	NA	few	TRBJ1-6	TGCGCCAGCAGCCAAGATCCAGGGAAGGGGCATTCACCCCTCCACTTT	CASSQDPGKGHSPLHF
TRBV18	NA	NA	TRBJ1-1	TGTGCCAGCTCACCGGCAATGAACACTGAAGCTTTCTTT	CASSPAMNTEAFF
TRBV28	NA	once	TRBJ1-4	TGTGCCAGCACCCTCGCCGGGTCAATAAATGAAAAACTGTTTTTT	CASTLAGSINEKLFF
TRBV7-9	NA	NA	TRBJ2-1	TGTGCCAGCAGCTTAGAAATGGGTCAGGGTGAGCAGTTCTTC	CASSLEMGQGEQFF
TRBV7-2	TRBD2	NA	TRBJ2-3	TGTGCCAGCAGCTTAGGGGCGGGAGTTGGGGCAGATACGCAGTATTTT	CASSLGAGVGADTQYF
TRBV30	NA	NA	TRBJ1-4	TGTGCCTGGAGTGCTCAGTTCCGGGTCGGGGCAACTAATGAAAAACTGTTTTTT	CAWSAQFRVGATNEKLFF
TRBV9	TRBD2	NA	TRBJ2-1	TGTGCCAGCAGCGTAGAAGGCGGGAGACTCGATGAGCAGTTCTTC	CASSVEGGRLDEQFF
TRBV5-1	TRBD2	NA	TRBJ2-1	TGCGCCAGCAGCCCTAGCGGAGGTTCCTACAATGAGCAGTTCTTC	CASSPSGGSYNEQFF
TRBV27	NA	NA	TRBJ2-7	TGTGCCAGCAGCCCCCTTCGCGTGAACTACGAGCAGTACTTC	CASSPLRVNYEQYF
TRBV11-2	NA	once	TRBJ1-1	TGTGCCAGCAGCAGAAACTCCGGACAGAGCACTGAAGCTTTCTTT	CASSRNSGQSTEAFF
TRBV4-3	TRBD1	NA	TRBJ1-2	TGCGCCAGCAGCCAATTCCTCCCCAGGGGGCGAGACTATGGCTACACCTTC	CASSQFLPRGRDYGYTF
TRBV7-9	NA	NA	TRBJ2-5	TGTGCCAGCAGCTTAGAATGGCAGGGCCAAGAGACCCAGTACTTC	CASSLEWQGQETQYF
TRBV6-5	TRBD1	NA	TRBJ1-2	TGTGCCAGCAGTCGGGACAGGGGGCGAGATAGCTACACCTTC	CASSRDRGRDSYTF
TRBV10-3	NA	NA	TRBJ2-7	TGTGCCATCAGTGAGTCCCCGGACACTTACGAGCAGTACTTC	CAISESPDTYEQYF
TRBV28	NA	NA	TRBJ1-2	TGTGCCACCACTAGGGACTATGGCTACACCTTC	CATTRDYGYTF
TRBV28	NA	NA	TRBJ1-1	TGTGCCAGCAGTTCCCTGGCTTCGGGAACTTTCTTT	CASSSLASGTFF
TRBV4-1	NA	NA	TRBJ2-5	TGCGCCAGCAGCCAAGGGACACCTCGAATCCAAGAGACCCAGTACTTC	CASSQGTPRIQETQYF
TRBV5-6	TRBD1	NA	TRBJ2-7	TGTGCCAGCAGCTTGGCAGGGACAGGGCTCTCCTACGAGCAGTACTTC	CASSLAGTGLSYEQYF
TRBV28	NA	NA	TRBJ2-7	TGTGCCAGCAGTCTTTACTACGAGCAGTACTTC	CASSLYYEQYF
TRBV6-6	NA	once	TRBJ1-2	TGTGCCACCCGACCTGCGGGCGGGAACTATGGCTACACCTTC	CATRPAGGNYGYTF
TRBV11-2	TRBD2	NA	TRBJ2-1	TGTGCCAGCAGCGCCCATCGGGCCGGGAGGGCCGACAATGAGCAGTTCTTC	CASSAHRAGRADNEQFF
TRBV30	NA	NA	TRBJ1-2	TGTGCCTGGAGTGCCTCCCCGGGGGGGGGCTACACCTTC	CAWSASPGGGYTF
TRBV4-1	NA	NA	TRBJ1-3	TGCGCCAGCAGCCAGAGGGACACCAGATACTCTGGAAACACCATATATTTT	CASSQRDTRYSGNTIYF
TRBV29-1	TRBD1	NA	TRBJ2-5	TGCAGCGCGCCGCTTGGACAGGGCGACGAGACCCAGTACTTC	CSAPLGQGDETQYF
TRBV29-1	TRBD1	NA	TRBJ2-7	TGCAGCGCACAGGGGCCTTTCGAGCAGTACTTC	CSAQGPFEQYF
TRBV5-1	NA	NA	TRBJ2-2	TGCGCCAGCAGCTTGTATAGCACCGGGGAGCTGTTTTTT	CASSLYSTGELFF
TRBV5-6	TRBD2	once	TRBJ2-3	TGTGCCAGCAGCTACCGGACTAGCGGGAGATCAGATACGCAGTATTTT	CASSYRTSGRSDTQYF
TRBV10-3	NA	NA	TRBJ1-1	TGTGCCATCAGTCCCACGGGGATTGAAGCTTTCTTT	CAISPTGIEAFF
TRBV5-4	NA	NA	TRBJ2-1	TGTGCCAGCAGCTCTGACAGCGTTTCCTACAATGAGCAGTTCTTC	CASSSDSVSYNEQFF
TRBV9	NA	once	TRBJ1-1	TGTGCCAGCAGCGTAGTTGACAGAGCAAACACTGAAGCTTTCTTT	CASSVVDRANTEAFF
TRBV9	NA	NA	TRBJ2-5	TGTGCCAGCAGCGTACGAGGGGACTTTCAAGAGACCCAGTACTTC	CASSVRGDFQETQYF
TRBV6-1	NA	few	TRBJ2-7	TGTGCCAGCAGTGCCGGGTTGGAGACCCACGAGCAGTACTTC	CASSAGLETHEQYF
TRBV7-6	NA	NA	TRBJ2-7	TGTGCCAGCAGCCAACAGGTGGCCCTCGCTGGCGAGCAGTACTTC	CASSQQVALAGEQYF